These 9 T cell receptor beta chains were sequenced from one sample in a study of tissue T cells after allogeneic stem cell transplantation. The repertoire was sequenced with immunoSEQ multiplex PCR; TCRdb's copy has only in-frame clones and lacks some. The profile covers about 16,000 clones, with roughly 72% appearing a single time and about 1% taken by the ten largest. Sequencing input: spleen. The receptors here all came from a female BALB/c mouse in good health. MHC haplotype of the strain: H2-d.

Concerning this clone: Germline and genes here are mouse. The read comes to an end 1 residue before the CDR3 does, leaving the germline J gene to fill in the end. This chain uses TRBV13-2 with TRBJ2-2, with D possibly being TRBD1 or TRBD2 (5 bases each). This CDR3 spans 12 amino acids. From germline, CDR1 is NNHNN and CDR2 SYGAGS (reference sequence). Trimming left V 3 bases short and J 5 bases short, with 5 bases between. The DNA read from the CDR3 is TGTGCCAGCGGTGGGGGGACCGGGCAGCTCTAC. Amino acids: CASGGGTGQLY. Given in full, the CDR3 is CASGGGTGQLYF.

On this clone itself: Each gene name is a mouse one. The read gets to within 1 residue of the CDR3 end, and the germline J gene fills in the rest. This chain connects TRBV19 to TRBJ2-5; TRBD1 is a possible D gene (6 bases). The CDR3 runs to 14 residues. The V end was cut by 1 base, the J end by 6 bases, with 12 bases between. Germline CDR1 FNHDT, CDR2 SITEND (reference sequence). The covered CDR3 bases are TGTGCCAGCAGTATAACAGGGATGGGTGACACCCAGTAC. Its translation is CASSITGMGDTQY. The full CDR3 sequence reads CASSITGMGDTQYF.

In its sample, this clone was seen a few times. Genes and germline come from the mouse. The observed sequence ends 1 residue before the CDR3 terminus, with the missing tail filled in from the germline J gene. The chain carries TRBV1 and TRBJ2-7; D uncertain. Between the trimmed V and J ends, which lost 3 bases and 2 bases, there was a span of 2 bases. Germline V gene data show CDR1 as NSQYPW and CDR2 as LRSPGD (reference sequence). The CDR3 is 11 residues long. The sequenced CDR3 bases are TGCACCTGCAGTGCCACCTATGAACAGTAC. The encoded protein is CTCSATYEQY. The whole CDR3 is CTCSATYEQYF. Full variable domain (missing parts from reference TRBV1 and TRBJ2-7): VTLLEQNPRWRLVPRGQAVNLRCILKNSQYPWMSWYQQDLQKQLQWLFTLRSPGDKEVKSLPGADYLATRVTDTELRLQVANMSQGRTLYCTCSATYEQYFGPGTRLTVL.

On this clone itself: Its ends do not fully match the called genes, so a read error is possible. Gene names refer to mouse genes. The CDR3 here is CAGSRGSQNTLYF. Partial CDR3 DNA: TGTGCCGGCAGTCGGGGTAGTCAAAACACCTTGTAC. This chain joins TRBV13-1 and TRBJ2-4; D is ambiguous. The read terminates 1 residue ahead of where the CDR3 ends, so the germline J gene completes it. The CDR3 covers 13 residues. Germline assignment: CDR1 NSHNY and CDR2 SYGAGN.

On this clone: Gene names and germline refer to mouse. The DNA ends 1 residue before the CDR3 does, and the rest of the CDR3 is filled in from the germline J gene. The gene calls are TRBV1 and TRBJ1-4, with no clear D. Germline V gene data show CDR1 as NSQYPW and CDR2 as LRSPGD (reference sequence). V shed 3 bases and J shed 0 bases, with 11 bases lying between them. This CDR3 contains 16 residues. CDR3 amino acids: CTCSALRPFSNERLFF. The CDR3 bases that were read are TGCACCTGCAGTGCCCTTAGGCCATTTTCCAACGAAAGATTATTT.

Comment on this clone: These gene names are mouse names. The same CDR3 can be traced to other DNA sequences in this sample. This CDR3 reads CASSQVGYEQYF. CDR3 bases read: TGTGCCAGCAGCCAAGTGGGGTATGAACAGTAC. This chain uses TRBV5 with TRBJ2-7; a possible D gene is TRBD2 (5 bases). With the read ending 1 residue before the CDR3 end, the germline J gene is used to fill in that end. The CDR3 has 12 amino acids. Per germline, CDR1 LGHNA and CDR2 YNLKQL (reference sequence). The V and J ends lost 1 base and 4 bases respectively, with 5 bases between them.

This clone was found a few times. Here the gene names and germline are mouse. The CDR3 extends 1 residue past the end of the read, so its final part is completed from the germline J gene. The V and J genes are TRBV20 and TRBJ2-1, with D maybe TRBD1 (6 bases). Trimming cost V 4 bases and J 3 bases, with 10 bases left between them. Looked up from germline, CDR1 is GFQATS and CDR2 is STVNSAI. CDR3 length equals 13 residues. CDR3 DNA (partial): TGTGGTGCTAAGGACAGTTCCTATGCTGAGCAGTTC. Translation: CGAKDSSYAEQF. The complete CDR3 reads CGAKDSSYAEQFF.

This clone was counted between two and nine times. Genes and germline come from the mouse. Read sequence stops 1 residue before the CDR3 end, and the germline J gene provides the missing end. The rearrangement links TRBV20 to TRBJ2-1; possible D gene TRBD1, 5 bases. Between the trimmed V and J ends, which lost 4 bases and 4 bases, there was a span of 8 bases. This CDR3 has 12 residues. Germline V gives CDR1 GFQATS, CDR2 STVNSAI. The CDR3 reads CGAKDTYAEQFF. The sequenced CDR3 bases are TGTGGTGCTAAGGACACTTATGCTGAGCAGTTC.

In this sample, this clone turned up once. Gene names refer to mouse genes. The CDR3 end lies 1 residue beyond the end of the read and is filled in from the germline J gene. The chain employs TRBV19 and TRBJ1-4, with D tentatively TRBD1 (6 bases). The CDR3 has 13 amino acids. Germline CDR1 is FNHDT and CDR2 is SITEND (reference sequence). V dropped 4 bases and J dropped 5 bases, with 9 bases sitting between them. CDR3 loop: CASSWDKNERLFF. The DNA read from the CDR3 is TGTGCCAGCAGTTGGGACAAAAACGAAAGATTATTT.